This record looks at one T cell receptor beta chain sequence and its context. Clones were sequenced by immunoSEQ multiplex PCR, and TCRdb holds only the in-frame ones, with some missing. The sample has tens of thousands of clones, about 47% seen once. Frozen PBMC stocks contributed roughly 2 micrograms of genomic DNA to the TCR beta libraries. The data derive from a study of cytotoxic CD8 clonotypes in ibrutinib-treated CLL. Looking at the study overall: Across the patients, 10 to 12 were relapsed/refractory, about 15 treatment-naive and about 17 IGHV unmutated.

The CDR3 has 14 amino acids. CDR1 GTSNPN and CDR2 SVGIG come from the germline V gene (reference sequence). Trimming took off 2 bases at V and 0 bases at J, with 10 bases between the two ends. The chain uses TRBV30 and TRBJ1-1, with a tentative D call TRBD1 (5 bases). The TCR sequence derives from a human donor with chronic lymphocytic leukemia. The source was PBMCs, collected before ibrutinib treatment. Written as DNA, the CDR3 is TGTGCCTGGAGTTCACAGGTTATGAACACTGAAGCTTTCTTT. Encoded protein: CAWSSQVMNTEAFF.